Shown below are 30 T cell receptor beta chains from a single sample sequenced in a study of CXCR3-negative and CXCR3-positive naive CD8 T cells. All TRB cDNA libraries came from 5' RACE performed with UMI labels. TCRdb re-analyzed the 5' RACE reads; it lists each CDR3 protein once, without DNA. Its clone listing holds about 120,000 distinct CDR3 sequences. What was sequenced was naive CXCR3- CD8+ T cells from blood. Subset noted: CD45RO-CCR7+CD27+CD95- naive CD8+ T cells lacking CXCR3 (TNR3-). The receptors were sampled from a human donor in good health. Some clones in this sample may be carry-over from other donors' samples.

The genes are TRBV29-1 and TRBJ2-1. The CDR3 has 14 amino acids. Per germline, CDR1 SQVTM and CDR2 ANQGSEA. The CDR3: CSVELAGVLNEQFF.

The chain joins TRBV28 to TRBJ2-7; as DNA is missing, the TRBD2 call by TCRdb cannot be tested. Germline V gene data show CDR1 as MDHEN and CDR2 as SYDVKM. This CDR3 spans 16 amino acids. The CDR3 sequence: CASSSPWRVGSYEQYF.

This sequence joins TRBV29-1 and TRBJ2-7; lacking DNA, the TRBD1 call made by TCRdb goes unchecked. Germline-derived CDR1 and CDR2 are SQVTM and ANQGSEA. The CDR3 spans 13 residues. CDR3 residues: CSVKGQGLYEQYF.

The chain is built from TRBV20-1 and TRBJ2-2; TCRdb outputs TRBD2, but without DNA this stays unchecked. The germline V gene encodes CDR1 DFQATT and CDR2 SNEGSKA (reference sequence). The CDR3 covers 20 residues. The CDR3 sequence: CSASGFYRARPGSEAGELFF.

The chain recombines TRBV28 with TRBJ2-3; the D call of TRBD2 rests on TCRdb alone, since no DNA is present to check it. Germline V gene lookup returns CDR1 MDHEN and CDR2 SYDVKM. This CDR3 comprises 15 residues. CDR3 in amino acids: CASSSRAGWADTQYF.

The gene calls are TRBV20-1 and TRBJ2-1. The CDR3 spans 13 residues. The germline V gene encodes CDR1 DFQATT and CDR2 SNEGSKA (reference sequence). The CDR3 spells CSARDLGLGEQFF.

The genes are TRBV10-3 and TRBJ2-7; absent DNA, TCRdb's TRBD1 call cannot be checked. The CDR3 runs 17 residues. CDR1 and CDR2 from the germline V gene are ENHRY and SYGVKD. The CDR3 protein is CAISESWGTEVTYEQYF.

The chain carries TRBV19 and TRBJ2-6; there is no DNA to check the TCRdb D call of TRBD1. This CDR3 comprises 16 residues. Germline V gene lookup returns CDR1 LNHDA and CDR2 SQIVND (reference sequence). CDR3 in amino acids: CASAGHHMTGANVLTF.

This chain uses TRBV7-8 with TRBJ2-3. The V gene's germline CDR1 is SGHVS and CDR2 FQNEAQ. The CDR3 is made up of 19 amino acids. The CDR3 loop reads CASSLYSQASDWGTDTQYF. Together with reference TRBV7-8 and TRBJ2-3, the CDR3 gives the full variable domain: GAGVSQSPRYKVAKRGQDVALRCDPISGHVSLFWYQQALGQGPEFLTYFQNEAQLDKSGLPSDRFFAERPEGSVSTLKIQRTQQEDSAVYLCASSLYSQASDWGTDTQYFGPGTRLTVL.

This sequence joins TRBV24-1 and TRBJ2-1; TCRdb proposes TRBD1, but this gene call is untestable without DNA. Germline V gives CDR1 KGHDR, CDR2 SFDVKD. CDR3 length: 15 residues. CDR3 amino acids: CAASDPGGLENEQFF.

The rearrangement joins TRBV7-8 to TRBJ2-1; the D call from TCRdb, TRBD1, cannot be confirmed without DNA. This CDR3 contains 16 residues. CDR1 is SGHVS, CDR2 FQNEAQ, per germline. CDR3 loop: CASSPRQGHNYNEQFF. The whole variable domain, remainder taken from reference TRBV7-8 and TRBJ2-1, is GAGVSQSPRYKVAKRGQDVALRCDPISGHVSLFWYQQALGQGPEFLTYFQNEAQLDKSGLPSDRFFAERPEGSVSTLKIQRTQQEDSAVYLCASSPRQGHNYNEQFFGPGTRLTVL.

The chain combines TRBV7-6 with TRBJ2-6. The germline CDR1 and CDR2 sequences are SGHVS and FNYEAQ. The CDR3 has 21 amino acids. The CDR3 sequence: CASSLLFLGSEKSSGANVLTF.

The chain combines TRBV20-1 with TRBJ1-4; there is no DNA to check the TCRdb D call of TRBD1. The CDR3 totals 15 residues. CDR1 and CDR2 (germline): DFQATT, SNEGSKA (reference sequence). CDR3 amino acids: CSAMSLVLGYEKLFF.

The chain joins TRBV11-2 to TRBJ2-3; the D call from TCRdb, TRBD2, cannot be confirmed without DNA. The CDR3 is made up of 17 amino acids. The germline V gene has CDR1 SGHAT and CDR2 FQNNGV. The CDR3 reads CASSLDAEREFADTQYF.

The V call is TRBV14, the J call TRBJ2-2. There are 14 residues in the CDR3. CDR1 and CDR2 (germline): SGHDN, FVKESK. CDR3 sequence reads: CASSLTVNTGELFF.

This chain joins TRBV7-9 and TRBJ2-5; TCRdb lists TRBD1, though no DNA is available to test this call. In germline, CDR1 is SEHNR, CDR2 FQNEAQ (reference sequence). This CDR3 has 16 amino acids. Here the CDR3 reads CASGWGTGLYQETQYF.

The gene calls are TRBV27 and TRBJ2-1; TCRdb's D call, TRBD2, is unchecked because there is no DNA. This CDR3 comprises 17 residues. Germline CDR1 is MNHEY and CDR2 is SMNVEV (reference sequence). CDR3 loop: CASSLLGLADSYNEQFF.

The chain employs TRBV20-1 and TRBJ2-4; TCRdb reports TRBD1, a call that lacks DNA to check it against. The CDR3 is 16 amino acids. Germline lookup yields CDR1 DFQATT and CDR2 SNEGSKA (reference sequence). CDR3 region: CSFPHTTALAKNIQYF.

The gene calls are TRBV6-5 and TRBJ2-7. Germline V lookup: CDR1 MNHEY, CDR2 SVGAGI. This CDR3 region has 15 residues. The CDR3: CASSYKPGFSYEQYF.

The CDR3 loop reads CASSEGSEQFF. V gene TRBV5-1 combines with J gene TRBJ2-1; with no DNA, the TCRdb D assignment of TRBD1 cannot be verified. The CDR3 totals 11 residues. Germline CDR1 SGHRS, CDR2 YFSETQ. Full variable domain (rest looked up from reference TRBV5-1 and TRBJ2-1): KAGVTQTPRYLIKTRGQQVTLSCSPISGHRSVSWYQQTPGQGLQFLFEYFSETQRNKGNFPGRFSGRQFSNSRSEMNVSTLELGDSALYLCASSEGSEQFFGPGTRLTVL.

J is TRBJ2-7 and V is TRBV7-2; TCRdb's D call, TRBD2, is unchecked because there is no DNA. This CDR3 has 14 amino acids. Germline CDR1 is SGHTA and CDR2 is FQGNSA. This CDR3 is CASSFGLAHYEQYF.

The chain joins TRBV6-5 to TRBJ1-2. The CDR3 runs 11 residues. The germline V gene encodes CDR1 MNHEY and CDR2 SVGAGI. This CDR3 is CASTLTAFYTF.

This chain links TRBV7-2 with TRBJ2-7; TCRdb's D call, TRBD1, is unchecked because there is no DNA. CDR3 length equals 15 residues. Germline CDR1 and CDR2: SGHTA and FQGNSA. CDR3 protein: CASTAPGTLAYEQYF.

CDR3 sequence: CASSSDRDDTQYF. The chain carries TRBV9 and TRBJ2-3; the TCRdb D gene call, TRBD1, has no DNA to confirm it. This CDR3 contains 13 residues. Germline CDR1 reads SGDLS; CDR2 reads YYNGEE.

The chain employs TRBV10-3 and TRBJ2-7; no DNA is available, so the TRBD1 call from TCRdb remains unchecked. In germline, CDR1 is ENHRY, CDR2 SYGVKD. The CDR3 spans 16 residues. CDR3 loop: CAISIPRTGALYEQYF.

The rearrangement joins TRBV7-2 to TRBJ2-2; no DNA is available, so the TRBD2 call from TCRdb remains unchecked. Germline values: CDR1 SGHTA, CDR2 FQGNSA. This CDR3 comprises 15 residues. CDR3 sequence reads: CASSFALAGSGELFF.

This chain links TRBV25-1 with TRBJ2-7; the D call of TRBD1 rests on TCRdb alone, since no DNA is present to check it. This CDR3 region has 15 residues. CDR1 MGHDK and CDR2 SYGVNS come from the germline V gene. This CDR3 reads CASGERDSGNYEQYF.

The chain is built from TRBV20-1 and TRBJ1-4; TCRdb designates TRBD1, a call that cannot be tested without DNA. This CDR3 is built from 15 residues. Per the germline V gene, CDR1 is DFQATT and CDR2 is SNEGSKA (reference sequence). The CDR3 loop reads CSASHRGHTNEKLFF.

V and J are TRBV28 and TRBJ1-1; without DNA, the TCRdb call of TRBD1 cannot be checked. Per the germline V gene, CDR1 is MDHEN and CDR2 is SYDVKM. The CDR3 is 16 residues long. The CDR3 loop is CASSLAQDSLDTEAFF. Based on the CDR3 plus reference TRBV28 and TRBJ1-1, the full variable domain is DVKVTQSSRYLVKRTGEKVFLECVQDMDHENMFWYRQDPGLGLRLIYFSYDVKMKEKGDIPEGYSVSREKKERFSLILESASTNQTSMYLCASSLAQDSLDTEAFFGQGTRLTVV.

The V and J genes are TRBV29-1 and TRBJ2-2; without DNA, the TCRdb call of TRBD2 cannot be checked. This CDR3 is built from 16 residues. Germline-derived CDR1 and CDR2 are SQVTM and ANQGSEA. CDR3 amino acids: CSVVWAGGFYAGELFF.